One and the same sample provided the 19 T cell receptor beta chains below, sequenced in a study of blood T cell repertoires in COVID-19. Data came from immunoSEQ multiplex PCR; TCRdb stores just in-frame clones and leaves some out. The sample holds about 87,000 clones, about 80% seen once. Sequencing input: peripheral blood. The receptors here all came from a woman between 50 and 59 years old with acute or convalescent COVID-19.

With respect to this clone: Relative to the germline gene, one junction end is altered; a read error may explain this. The rearrangement uses TRBV28 and TRBJ2-2; 7 bases are a match to TRBD2. There are 17 residues in the CDR3. Germline V gene sequence: CDR1 MDHEN, CDR2 SYDVKM. CDR3 sequence reads: CASSLELMRGSPGGLFF. The CDR3 DNA reads as TGTGCCAGCAGTTTAGAGTTGATGAGAGGATCTCCGGGGGGGCTGTTTTTT.

CDR3 sequence: CASSLWRRTQNTGELFF. The CDR3, as DNA: TGTGCCAGCAGTCTCTGGAGGCGAACACAGAACACCGGGGAGCTGTTTTTT. The rearrangement links TRBV27 to TRBJ2-2; D may be TRBD2 (5 bases). Germline values: CDR1 MNHEY, CDR2 SMNVEV (reference sequence). V was pared by 5 bases and J by 1 base, with 17 bases between. The CDR3 spans 17 residues.

The V gene is TRBV9, the J gene TRBJ2-7, with a weak D call TRBD1 (7 bases). The ends were cut back, 4 bases at V and 2 bases at J, with 19 bases in the middle. There are 16 residues in the CDR3. Germline assignment: CDR1 SGDLS and CDR2 YYNGEE. The CDR3 sequence: CASSPRGVLDPYEQYF. CDR3 sequence (DNA): TGTGCCAGCAGCCCCAGGGGGGTTCTCGATCCCTACGAGCAGTACTTC.

The CDR3 loop is CATSRDQSEAFF. As DNA, the CDR3 is TGTGCCACCAGCAGAGATCAGTCTGAAGCTTTCTTT. The chain uses TRBV15 and TRBJ1-1; no clear D. Germline V gene lookup returns CDR1 LNHNV and CDR2 YYDKDF (reference sequence). CDR3 length: 12 amino acids. Trimming stripped 0 bases from V and 6 bases from J, with 5 bases between.

A few counts support this clone. This chain links TRBV2 with TRBJ1-3; D is unclear. In germline, CDR1 is SNHLY, CDR2 FYNNEI. This CDR3 region has 17 residues. Between the trimmed V and J ends, which lost 1 base and 0 bases, there was a span of 13 bases. DNA for the CDR3: TGTGCCAGCAGTGAAGGACATCTGGGTTTCTCTGGAAACACCATATATTTT. Translation: CASSEGHLGFSGNTIYF.

CDR3 protein: CASSLVPGGSPVNTEAFF. In DNA form, the CDR3 reads TGTGCCAGCAGCTTAGTCCCAGGGGGCTCTCCCGTGAACACTGAAGCTTTCTTT. The chain uses TRBV7-2 and TRBJ1-1; 8 bases agree with TRBD1. Unmatched junction bases numbered 10, after V lost 1 base and J lost 0 bases. Germline V CDR1 and CDR2: SGHTA, FQGNSA. CDR3 length: 18 amino acids.

This clone was detected only once. Here the CDR3 DNA reads TGTGCCAGCAGTTTGTCCGAGGACAGGGATACTGGCTACACCTTC. This sequence encodes CASSLSEDRDTGYTF. V gene TRBV27 combines with J gene TRBJ1-2; 8 bases map to TRBD1. The CDR3 contains 15 residues. Trimming removed 3 bases from V and 7 bases from J; junction bases left unmatched: 10. The V gene's germline CDR1 is MNHEY and CDR2 SMNVEV (reference sequence).

The chain is built from TRBV15 and TRBJ2-1; 8 nucleotides align to TRBD2. CDR3 length equals 15 residues. Germline V lookup: CDR1 LNHNV, CDR2 YYDKDF (reference sequence). V trimming: 0 bases; J trimming: 3 bases; junction bases outside the gene matches: 1. The CDR3 DNA reads TGTGCCACCAGCAGAGAGGCGGGGGGCTACAATGAGCAGTTCTTC. The encoded protein is CATSREAGGYNEQFF.

The rearrangement links TRBV28 to TRBJ2-1; 11 positions match TRBD1. In germline, CDR1 is MDHEN, CDR2 SYDVKM. V shed 8 bases and J 7 bases; nucleotides not matched to a gene: 10. This CDR3 has 15 amino acids. Here the CDR3 reads CASPSGTGGWNEQFF. CDR3 bases: TGTGCCAGCCCCTCGGGGACAGGGGGTTGGAATGAGCAGTTCTTC.

This chain joins TRBV7-9 and TRBJ2-3; TRBD2 is a possible D gene (5 bases). Germline V gene lookup returns CDR1 SEHNR and CDR2 FQNEAQ (reference sequence). V was pared by 2 bases and J by 4 bases, with 10 bases between. The CDR3 is made up of 14 amino acids. The CDR3 protein is CASSLMSRADTQYF. CDR3 coding DNA: TGTGCCAGCAGCTTAATGTCGAGGGCAGATACGCAGTATTTT.

A few counts support this clone. The CDR3 sequence: CASSDDGGEFLYEQYF. The CDR3 DNA is TGCGCCAGCAGCGACGACGGGGGGGAGTTCTTGTACGAGCAGTACTTC. This chain joins TRBV5-1 and TRBJ2-7, with 8 bases lining up with TRBD2. The CDR3 length is 16 residues. Germline trimming cut 4 bases from V and 4 bases from J; bases unmatched to any gene: 13. Per germline, CDR1 SGHRS and CDR2 YFSETQ.

The count of this clone is one. The chain carries TRBV19 and TRBJ1-6; TRBD1 is a possible D gene (5 bases). The V end lost 3 bases, the J end lost 7 bases, and 10 bases lay between the germline ends. From germline, CDR1 is LNHDA and CDR2 SQIVND (reference sequence). CDR3 size: 14 residues. CDR3 sequence reads: CASSMLGANSPLHF. Here the CDR3 DNA reads TGTGCCAGTAGTATGCTAGGGGCCAATTCACCCCTCCACTTT.

V is TRBV28 and J is TRBJ1-5; no definite D call. The germline gives CDR1 MDHEN, CDR2 SYDVKM. The CDR3 spans 15 residues. Deletions cut 4 bases from V and 4 bases from J, with 14 bases between. The CDR3: CASSWHSLENQPQHF. The CDR3 coding sequence is TGTGCCAGCAGTTGGCACTCCTTGGAGAATCAGCCCCAGCATTTT.

The chain joins TRBV3-1 (or the pseudogene TRBV3-2) to TRBJ1-2, with 9 nucleotides matching TRBD1. The CDR3 covers 14 residues. Unmatched junction bases numbered 3, after V lost 4 bases and J lost 3 bases. In germline, CDR1 is LGHDT, CDR2 YNNKEL (reference sequence). DNA of the CDR3: TGTGCCAGCAGCCGACAGGGGGAAGACTATGGCTACACCTTC. Residues: CASSRQGEDYGYTF.

The V and J genes are TRBV5-1 and TRBJ2-3; 11 bases are a match to TRBD2. Looked up from germline, CDR1 is SGHRS and CDR2 is YFSETQ. The CDR3 totals 16 residues. J lost 2 bases, V lost 0 bases, and 2 bases had no gene match. CDR3 sequence: CASSLGLAGFTDTQYF. CDR3 in DNA: TGCGCCAGCAGCTTGGGACTAGCGGGGTTCACAGATACGCAGTATTTT.

The chain is built from TRBV9 and TRBJ2-1, with a possible D match to TRBD2 (6 bases). The CDR3 is 12 residues long. V gave up 0 bases and J gave up 8 bases, with 6 bases separating them. Germline V gives CDR1 SGDLS, CDR2 YYNGEE. CDR3 sequence: CASSVERDEQFF. The CDR3 DNA is TGTGCCAGCAGCGTAGAGCGGGATGAGCAGTTCTTC.

J is TRBJ1-5 and V is TRBV19, with 10 bases identical to TRBD1. V shed 4 bases and J 7 bases; nucleotides not matched to a gene: 4. The CDR3 spans 14 residues. The germline V gene encodes CDR1 LNHDA and CDR2 SQIVND (reference sequence). The CDR3 spells CASSTDRGRQPQHF. Here the CDR3 DNA reads TGTGCCAGTAGTACCGACAGGGGGCGACAGCCCCAGCATTTT.

This clone was detected only a few times. The chain links TRBV30 to TRBJ1-5, with D possibly matching TRBD1 (5 bases). V lost 1 base, J lost 4 bases, and 14 bases lay in between. The CDR3 has 15 amino acids. Germline lookup yields CDR1 GTSNPN and CDR2 SVGIG (reference sequence). In nucleotides, the CDR3 is TGTGCCTGGAGTGGGGGGGGTATGGGAAATCAGCCCCAGCATTTT. Amino acids: CAWSGGGMGNQPQHF.

The V call is TRBV10-3, the J call TRBJ1-6, with TRBD1 as a possible D gene (5 bases). Germline loops: CDR1 ENHRY, CDR2 SYGVKD. The CDR3 totals 15 residues. The ends were cut back, 10 bases at V and 0 bases at J, with 13 bases in the middle. DNA for the CDR3: TGTGCCACGAAGGGGACTAGCTCCTATAATTCACCCCTCCACTTT. This sequence encodes CATKGTSSYNSPLHF.